The 8 T cell receptor beta chains in this list originate from one sample, sequenced in a study of blood T cell repertoires in COVID-19. TCRdb's copy holds only in-frame clones and misses some; the assay was immunoSEQ multiplex PCR. The table lists 150,000 to 200,000 clones, around 73% of them singletons. Material for sequencing was PBMCs or T cells enriched from blood (not recorded which). Every receptor here comes from a woman between 45 and 60 years old who had recovered from COVID-19.

The chain has TRBV27 and TRBJ1-5, with a tentative D call TRBD1 (5 bases). V was pared by 0 bases and J by 6 bases, with 18 bases between. The CDR3 spans 17 residues. Germline CDR1 MNHEY, CDR2 SMNVEV (reference sequence). The CDR3 sequence is CASSLSWGGVPLQPQHF. CDR3 coding DNA: TGTGCCAGCAGTTTATCGTGGGGGGGGGTTCCCCTTCAGCCCCAGCATTTT.

As DNA, the CDR3 is TGTGCCAGCAGTTTCCCGCCTGCCGGAACTAGCGGGACCATCCTTAACTCCTACGAGCAGTACTTC. It codes for CASSFPPAGTSGTILNSYEQYF. This chain links TRBV28 with TRBJ2-7; 10 positions match TRBD2. Germline values: CDR1 MDHEN, CDR2 SYDVKM. This CDR3 region has 22 residues. The V segment lost 3 bases and the J segment 0 bases; nucleotides outside the gene matches: 23.

This clone came up a few times. This chain joins TRBV30 and TRBJ1-3; a possible D gene is TRBD1 (6 bases). This CDR3 is built from 14 residues. Germline V lookup: CDR1 GTSNPN, CDR2 SVGIG (reference sequence). V lost 0 bases to trimming and J lost 2 bases, with 8 bases between them. The CDR3 bases are TGTGCCTGGAGTGTAACAGGGCCTGGAAACACCATATATTTT. It is translated as CAWSVTGPGNTIYF.

The chain recombines TRBV12-5 with TRBJ2-3; 10 bases match TRBD1. The CDR3 runs to 14 residues. CDR1 is LGHNT and CDR2 is FRNRAP in the germline V gene. V shed 7 bases and J 6 bases; nucleotides not matched to a gene: 7. The CDR3 region has the DNA TGTGCTAGTGCCTCCGGGACAGGGGTCGATACGCAGTATTTT. Residues: CASASGTGVDTQYF.

This chain links TRBV11-2 with TRBJ1-6; a weak D match, TRBD1 (5 bases). Trimming pared 6 bases from V and 14 bases from J, leaving 17 bases between. Germline lookup yields CDR1 SGHAT and CDR2 FQNNGV. CDR3 length: 13 amino acids. CDR3 protein: CASSKGPYPALHF. The CDR3 nucleotides are TGTGCCAGCAGTAAGGGGCCTTACCCGGCCCTCCACTTT.

The chain links TRBV28 to TRBJ2-3, with D tentatively TRBD2 (6 bases). The germline gives CDR1 MDHEN, CDR2 SYDVKM. CDR3 length equals 14 residues. Trimming took off 6 bases at V and 0 bases at J, with 10 bases between the two ends. The CDR3 spells CASRRGFSTDTQYF. The CDR3 bases are TGTGCCAGCAGGCGGGGATTTAGCACAGATACGCAGTATTTT.

The J gene is TRBJ2-5, the V gene TRBV6-5, with D uncertain. CDR3 size: 13 residues. The V gene lost 7 bases and the J gene lost 3 bases, with 12 bases spanning the gap. Germline CDR1 is MNHEY and CDR2 is SVGAGI. The CDR3 DNA is TGTGCCAGCACCCCCAGGTGGGAAGAGACCCAGTACTTC. Translation gives CASTPRWEETQYF.

The rearrangement links TRBV4-1 to TRBJ2-7, with 12 nucleotides matching TRBD1. This CDR3 region has 15 residues. With 4 bases clipped from V and 3 bases from J, the junction kept 4 bases outside the gene matches. CDR1 and CDR2 from the germline V gene are MGHRA and YSYEKL. The CDR3 is CASSRGTGGIYEQYF. CDR3 in DNA: TGCGCCAGCAGCCGAGGGACAGGGGGCATCTACGAGCAGTACTTC.